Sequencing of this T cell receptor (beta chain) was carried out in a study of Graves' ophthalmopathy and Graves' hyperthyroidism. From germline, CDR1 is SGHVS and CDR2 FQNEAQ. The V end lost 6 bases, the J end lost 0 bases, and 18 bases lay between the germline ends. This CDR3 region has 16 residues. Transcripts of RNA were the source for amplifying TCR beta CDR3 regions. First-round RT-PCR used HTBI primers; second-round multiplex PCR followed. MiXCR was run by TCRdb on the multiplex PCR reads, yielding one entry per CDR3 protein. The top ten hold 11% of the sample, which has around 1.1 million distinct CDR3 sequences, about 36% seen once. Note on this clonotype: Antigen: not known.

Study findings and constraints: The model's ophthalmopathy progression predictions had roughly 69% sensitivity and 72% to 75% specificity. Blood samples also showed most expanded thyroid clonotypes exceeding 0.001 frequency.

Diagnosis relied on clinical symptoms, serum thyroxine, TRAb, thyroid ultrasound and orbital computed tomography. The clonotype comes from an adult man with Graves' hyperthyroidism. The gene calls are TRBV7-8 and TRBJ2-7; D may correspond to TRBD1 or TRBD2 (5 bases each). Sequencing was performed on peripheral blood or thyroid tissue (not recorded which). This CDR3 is CASSFSVQEDSYEQYF. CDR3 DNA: TGTGCCAGCAGTTTTTCGGTACAGGAGGACTCCTACGAGCAGTACTTC.